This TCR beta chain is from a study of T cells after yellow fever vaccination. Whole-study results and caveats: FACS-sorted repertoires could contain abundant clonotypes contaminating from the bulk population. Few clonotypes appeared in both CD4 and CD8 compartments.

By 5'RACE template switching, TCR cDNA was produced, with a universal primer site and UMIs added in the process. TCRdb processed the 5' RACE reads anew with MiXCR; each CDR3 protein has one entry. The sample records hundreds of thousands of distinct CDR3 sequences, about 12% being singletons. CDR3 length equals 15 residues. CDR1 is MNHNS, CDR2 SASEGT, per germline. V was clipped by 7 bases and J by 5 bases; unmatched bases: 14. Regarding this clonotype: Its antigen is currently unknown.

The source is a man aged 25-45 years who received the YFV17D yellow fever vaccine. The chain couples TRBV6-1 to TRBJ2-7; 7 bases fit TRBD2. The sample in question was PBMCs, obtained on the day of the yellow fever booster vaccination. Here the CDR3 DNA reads TGTGCCAGCACCCGGGGAACGGGGGGACTCCACGAGCAGTACTTC. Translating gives CASTRGTGGLHEQYF.